This T cell receptor beta chain was retrieved from a study of CD8 T cells in Susac syndrome (dated by TCRdb to the late 2010s). The study in broad terms: The study used repertoire sequencing to test whether antigen drove CD8+ T cell activation and differentiation in Susac syndrome.

High-throughput TCR beta sequencing profiled peripheral blood CD8+ and CD4+ T cells from healthy donors, Susac syndrome patients and multiple sclerosis patients. The healthy donors served as controls matched for age and sex. Bulk CD8+ and CD4+ T cells were purified magnetically by negative isolation, whereas CD8+ TEMRA cells were enriched by FACS. Blood was drawn into EDTA tubes, processed within 24 hours, and PBMCs were isolated by density gradient centrifugation. PBMCs intended for TCR sequencing were cryopreserved in liquid nitrogen and were subsequently thawed in a 37 degrees C water bath. The sorted or isolated CD4+, CD8+ and CD8+ TEMRA cells reached a purity of at least 90%. RNA was extracted using the RNeasy kit, and roughly 0.5 to 1 ug of the RNA was reverse transcribed with random hexamers. TCR beta CDR3 regions were amplified with the immunoSEQ multiplex PCR assay covering 54 Vbeta and 13 Jbeta segments. To correct PCR amplification bias, a synthetic template baseline was used for both primer optimization and computational correction. The original pipeline was this. Reads were assigned to V, D and J genes according to IMGT and analyzed in immunoSEQ Analyzer, with only productive sequences retained. Clonality was computed as one minus Shannon entropy normalized by log2 of the number of productive unique sequences. For each patient and control, public and private clones were evaluated within the 100 most prevalent clones. Clones were defined as Susac-specific when absent from the healthy and MS cohorts, from approximately 1,100 published viral clones and from other ImmuneACCESS disease sequences. TCRdb applied fastp at Q25 and MiXCR to the public reads, then kept only in-frame beta chains. Every distinct CDR3 protein forms one entry, paired with its most common genes and DNA. TCRdb, not the original authors, processed these V and J calls. Here the sample has about 190,000 distinct CDR3 sequences; approximately 94% occur a single time. The ten biggest clones cover around 0.1% of the sample.

About this clonotype itself: It has no known antigen specificity. Within one base of it there is no much larger clone, and no base qualities were kept.

What the authors observed across the whole study: The study acknowledged that relatively few individuals were included in the TCR sequencing and HLA analysis.

The V end gives up 3 bases and the J end 2 bases, leaving 5 bases in the junction not matched to a gene. The CDR3 sequence holds 17 residues, the cysteine and phenylalanine included. Only the CDR3 part of the read is kept: 51 bases, read in frame from the first base. Reading the germline V gene (reference sequence) gives CDR1 LGHDT and CDR2 YNNKEL. The sequence links TRBV3-1 to TRBJ2-5; 14 middle bases align to TRBD2. The sequenced sample was CD4+ T cells from PBMCs. The receptor was isolated from a human donor in good health. The sequenced DNA is TGTGCCAGCAGCCAGGGACTAGCGGGGGCAATTCAAGAGACCCAGTACTTC. Translated, it reads CASSQGLAGAIQETQYF.